This T cell receptor (beta chain) is from a study of shared clonotypes between healthy human individuals. Study-level results: The genetic and exposure-history diversity represented was limited by few donors. As a rule, naive subsets had a larger estimated richness than memory subsets.

It was at deep level that the assay was run. Produced via immunoSEQ multiplex PCR; TCRdb's table is partial and in-frame only. Of around 1.5 million clones in the sample, 98% are singletons; the top ten hold about 0.42%. Points on this clone: Antigen: not known.

Germline CDR1 reads ENHRY; CDR2 reads SYGVKD. CDR3 length: 20 residues. Germline trimming cut 7 bases from V and 0 bases from J; bases unmatched to any gene: 19. The TCR sequence derives from a man in his thirties or forties in good health. Sequenced sample: naive CD4+ T cells sorted from blood. Subset meaning: CD45RA+ positively selected. V gene TRBV10-3 combines with J gene TRBJ2-1; 9 bases are a match to TRBD1. The CDR3 coding sequence is TGTGCCATCACGGAGGGACAGGGTTTGAGCGGGCCCCGCTCCTACAATGAGCAGTTCTTC. Amino acids: CAITEGQGLSGPRSYNEQFF.